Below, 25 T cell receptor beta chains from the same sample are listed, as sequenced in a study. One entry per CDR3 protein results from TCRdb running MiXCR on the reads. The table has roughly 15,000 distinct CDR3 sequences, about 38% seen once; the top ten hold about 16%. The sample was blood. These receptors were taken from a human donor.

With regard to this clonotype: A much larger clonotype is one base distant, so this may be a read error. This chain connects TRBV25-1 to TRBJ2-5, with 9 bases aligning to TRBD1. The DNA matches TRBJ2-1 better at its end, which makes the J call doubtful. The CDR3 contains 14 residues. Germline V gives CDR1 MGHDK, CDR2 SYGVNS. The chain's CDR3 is CASQTGGVEETQFF. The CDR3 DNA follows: TGTGCCAGCCAGACAGGGGGGGTAGAAGAGACCCAGTTCTTC.

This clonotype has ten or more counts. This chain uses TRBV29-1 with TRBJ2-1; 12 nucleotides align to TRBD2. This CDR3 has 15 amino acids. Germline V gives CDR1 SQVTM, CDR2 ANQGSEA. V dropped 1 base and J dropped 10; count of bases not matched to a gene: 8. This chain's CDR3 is CSVEGLAGARREQFF. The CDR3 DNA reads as TGCAGCGTTGAAGGACTAGCGGGAGCCAGACGGGAGCAGTTCTTC.

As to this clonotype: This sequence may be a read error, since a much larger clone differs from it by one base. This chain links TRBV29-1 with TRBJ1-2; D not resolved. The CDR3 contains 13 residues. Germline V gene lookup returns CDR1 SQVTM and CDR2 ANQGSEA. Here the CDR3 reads CSERPRANYGHTF. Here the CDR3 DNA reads TGCAGCGAGAGACCCCGTGCTAACTATGGCCACACCTTC.

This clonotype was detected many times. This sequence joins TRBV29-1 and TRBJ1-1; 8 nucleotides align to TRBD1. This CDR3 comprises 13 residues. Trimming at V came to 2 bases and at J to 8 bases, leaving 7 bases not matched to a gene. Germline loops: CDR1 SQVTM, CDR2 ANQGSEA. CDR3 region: CSVEQGAKGEAFF. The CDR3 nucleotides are TGCAGCGTTGAACAGGGGGCGAAGGGGGAAGCTTTCTTT.

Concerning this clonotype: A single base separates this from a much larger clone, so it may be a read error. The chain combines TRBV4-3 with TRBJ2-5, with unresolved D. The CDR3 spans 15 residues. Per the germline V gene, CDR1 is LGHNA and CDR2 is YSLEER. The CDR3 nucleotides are TGCGCCAGCAGCCAAGAGCACCGATCTGAAGAGGCCCAGTACTTC. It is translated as CASSQEHRSEEAQYF.

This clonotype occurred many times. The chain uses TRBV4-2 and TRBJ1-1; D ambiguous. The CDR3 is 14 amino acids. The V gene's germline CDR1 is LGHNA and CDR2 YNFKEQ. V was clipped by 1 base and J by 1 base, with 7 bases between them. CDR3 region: CASSQVSQNTEAFF. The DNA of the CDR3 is TGTGCCAGCAGCCAAGTGTCGCAGAACACTGAAGCTTTCTTT.

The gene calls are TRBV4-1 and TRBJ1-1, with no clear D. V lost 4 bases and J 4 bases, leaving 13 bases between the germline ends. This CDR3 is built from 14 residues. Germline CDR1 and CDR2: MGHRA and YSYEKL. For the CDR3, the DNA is TGCGCCAGCAGCCCCGGGCTTCATTCCACTGAAGCTTTCTTT. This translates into CASSPGLHSTEAFF.

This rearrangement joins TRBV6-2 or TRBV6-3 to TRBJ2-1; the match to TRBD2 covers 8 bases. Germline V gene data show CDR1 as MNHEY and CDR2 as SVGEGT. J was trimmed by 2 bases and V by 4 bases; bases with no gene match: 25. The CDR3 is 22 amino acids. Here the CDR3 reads CASSSISGRHGGSGSTYNEQFF. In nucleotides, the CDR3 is TGTGCCAGCAGTTCGATAAGCGGCCGCCATGGAGGGAGCGGGAGCACCTACAATGAGCAGTTCTTC.

This CDR3 reads CSARNPGLAGFTEQYF. The CDR3 nucleotides read TGCAGTGCTAGGAATCCGGGACTAGCGGGATTCACTGAGCAGTATTTT. The chain has TRBV20-1 and TRBJ2-3; 13 nucleotides match TRBD2. The length of the CDR3 is 16 residues. The V segment lost 3 bases and the J segment 11 bases; nucleotides outside the gene matches: 14. Germline values: CDR1 DFQATT, CDR2 SNEGSKA (reference sequence).

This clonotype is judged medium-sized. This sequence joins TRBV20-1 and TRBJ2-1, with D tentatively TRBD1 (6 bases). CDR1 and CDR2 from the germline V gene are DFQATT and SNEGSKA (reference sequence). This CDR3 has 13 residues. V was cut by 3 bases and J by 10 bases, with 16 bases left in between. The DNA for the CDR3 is TGCAGTGCTAGTAGGCAGGACAGTTACGAGCAGTTCTTC. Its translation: CSASRQDSYEQFF.

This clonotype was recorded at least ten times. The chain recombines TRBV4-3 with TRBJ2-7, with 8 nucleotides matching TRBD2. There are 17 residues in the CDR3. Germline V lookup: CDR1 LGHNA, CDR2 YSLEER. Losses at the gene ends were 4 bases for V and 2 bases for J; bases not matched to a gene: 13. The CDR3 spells CASSRGTGTSKTYEQYF. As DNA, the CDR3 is TGCGCCAGCAGCCGAGGAACCGGGACTAGTAAAACCTACGAGCAGTACTTC.

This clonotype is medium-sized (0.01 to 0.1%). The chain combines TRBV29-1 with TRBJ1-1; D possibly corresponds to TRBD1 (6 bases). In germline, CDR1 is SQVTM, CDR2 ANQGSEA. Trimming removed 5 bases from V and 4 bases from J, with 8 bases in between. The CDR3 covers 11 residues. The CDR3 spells CSVQGITEAFF. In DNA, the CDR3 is TGCAGCGTTCAGGGGATCACTGAAGCTTTCTTT.

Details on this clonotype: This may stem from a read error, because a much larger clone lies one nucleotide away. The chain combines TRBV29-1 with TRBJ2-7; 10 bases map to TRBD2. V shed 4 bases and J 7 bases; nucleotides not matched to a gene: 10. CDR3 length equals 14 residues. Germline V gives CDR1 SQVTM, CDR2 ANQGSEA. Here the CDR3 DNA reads TGCAGCGTTGTCTCTAGCGGGAGCTACAATGAGCAGTACTTC. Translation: CSVVSSGSYNEQYF.

The CDR3 DNA reads as TGCGCCAGCAGCCCCAGTCATGACCCGCGGGAAAAACTGTTTTTT. It encodes CASSPSHDPREKLFF. The V gene is TRBV5-1, the J gene TRBJ1-4; D remains ambiguous. Germline values: CDR1 SGHRS, CDR2 YFSETQ. There are 15 residues in the CDR3. The V and J ends lost 4 bases and 8 bases respectively, with 18 bases between them.

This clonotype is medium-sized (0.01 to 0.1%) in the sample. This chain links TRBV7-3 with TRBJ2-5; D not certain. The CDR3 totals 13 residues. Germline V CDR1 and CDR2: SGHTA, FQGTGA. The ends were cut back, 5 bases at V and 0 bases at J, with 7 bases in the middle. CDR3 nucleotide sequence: TGTGCCAGCAGCCCAACGTACCAAGAGACCCAGTACTTC. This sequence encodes CASSPTYQETQYF.

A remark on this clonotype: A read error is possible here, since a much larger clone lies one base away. DNA for the CDR3: TGTGCCAGCAGCGTTGAAGGCGAGAGCTCCTACGAGCAGTACTTC. Translated, it gives CASSVEGESSYEQYF. The chain combines TRBV28 with TRBJ2-7, with D unclear. The V gene's germline CDR1 is MDHEN and CDR2 SYDVKM. The CDR3 consists of 15 residues. The V gene lost 6 bases and the J gene lost 0 bases, with 15 bases spanning the gap.

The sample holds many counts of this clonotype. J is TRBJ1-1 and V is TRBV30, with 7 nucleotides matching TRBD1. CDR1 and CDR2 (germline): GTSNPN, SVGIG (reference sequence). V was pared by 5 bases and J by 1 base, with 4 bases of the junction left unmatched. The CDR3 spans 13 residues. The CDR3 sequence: CAWGDSTNTEAFF. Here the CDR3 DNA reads TGTGCCTGGGGGGACAGTACGAACACTGAAGCTTTCTTT.

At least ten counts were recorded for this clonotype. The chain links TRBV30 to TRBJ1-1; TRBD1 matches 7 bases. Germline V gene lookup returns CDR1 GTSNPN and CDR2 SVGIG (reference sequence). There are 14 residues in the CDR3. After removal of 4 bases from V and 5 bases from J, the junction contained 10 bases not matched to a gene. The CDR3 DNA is TGTGCCTGGACCGGGGACAGCCTGGAGACTGAAGCTTTCTTT. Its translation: CAWTGDSLETEAFF.

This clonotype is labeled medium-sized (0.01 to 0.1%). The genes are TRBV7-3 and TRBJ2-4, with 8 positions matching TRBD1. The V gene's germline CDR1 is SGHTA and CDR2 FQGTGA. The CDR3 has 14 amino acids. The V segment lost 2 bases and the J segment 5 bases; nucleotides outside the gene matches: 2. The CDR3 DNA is TGTGCCAGCAGCTTATCAGGGGGCCAAAACATTCAGTACTTC. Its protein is CASSLSGGQNIQYF.

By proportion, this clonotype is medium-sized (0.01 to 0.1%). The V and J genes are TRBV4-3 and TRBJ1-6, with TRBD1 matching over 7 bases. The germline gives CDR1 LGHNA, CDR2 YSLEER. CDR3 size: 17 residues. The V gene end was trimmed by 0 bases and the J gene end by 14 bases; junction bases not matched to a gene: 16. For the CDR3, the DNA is TGCGCCAGCAGCCAAGATATGCGACAGGGCACCACTCTCACCCTCCACTTT. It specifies CASSQDMRQGTTLTLHF.

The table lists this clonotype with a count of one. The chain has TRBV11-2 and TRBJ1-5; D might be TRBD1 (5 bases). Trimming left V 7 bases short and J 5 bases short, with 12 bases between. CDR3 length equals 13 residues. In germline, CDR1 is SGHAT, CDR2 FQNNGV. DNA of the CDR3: TGTGCCAGCAACCGGGACGGATATCAGCCCCAGCATTTT. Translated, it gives CASNRDGYQPQHF.

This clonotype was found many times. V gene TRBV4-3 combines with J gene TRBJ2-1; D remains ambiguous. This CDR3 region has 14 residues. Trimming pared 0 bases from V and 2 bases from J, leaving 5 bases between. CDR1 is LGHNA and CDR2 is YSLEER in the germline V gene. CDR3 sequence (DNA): TGCGCCAGCAGCCAAGAAATTACCTACAATGAGCAGTTCTTC. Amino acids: CASSQEITYNEQFF.

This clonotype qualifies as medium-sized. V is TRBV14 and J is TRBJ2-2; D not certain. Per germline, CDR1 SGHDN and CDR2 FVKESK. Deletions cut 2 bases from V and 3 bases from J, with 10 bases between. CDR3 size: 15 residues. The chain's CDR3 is CASSQKGQYTGELFF. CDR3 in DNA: TGTGCCAGCAGCCAAAAGGGCCAATACACCGGGGAGCTGTTTTTT.

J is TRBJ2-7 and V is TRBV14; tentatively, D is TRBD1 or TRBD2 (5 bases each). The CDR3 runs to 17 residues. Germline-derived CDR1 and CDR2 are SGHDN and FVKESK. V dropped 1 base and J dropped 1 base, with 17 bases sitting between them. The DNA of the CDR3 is TGTGCCAGCAGCCAAGTGAGGGGTACTCCACTATCCTACGAGCAGTACTTC. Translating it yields CASSQVRGTPLSYEQYF.

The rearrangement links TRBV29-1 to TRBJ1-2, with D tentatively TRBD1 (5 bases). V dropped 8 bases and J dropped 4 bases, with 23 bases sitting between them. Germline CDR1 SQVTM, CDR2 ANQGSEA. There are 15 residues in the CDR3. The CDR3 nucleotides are TGCAGCTCCAGCCAAGAGTCGACAGTGACCTATGGCTACACCTTC. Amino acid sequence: CSSSQESTVTYGYTF. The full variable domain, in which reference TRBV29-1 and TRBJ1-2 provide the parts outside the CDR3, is SAVISQKPSRDICQRGTSLTIQCQVDSQVTMMFWYRQQPGQSLTLIATANQGSEATYESGFVIDKFPISRPNLTFSTLTVSNMSPEDSSIYLCSSSQESTVTYGYTFGSGTRLTVV.